The 11 T cell receptor beta chains listed next were all sequenced from one sample in a study of blood T cells in healthy people across ages. With a J-beta primer mix and a sample-barcoded 5' primer, a second PCR ran about 7 to 12 cycles. TCRdb reprocessed the 5' RACE reads via MiXCR and lists one record per CDR3 protein. The sample contains some 940,000 distinct CDR3 sequences, 25% to 35% of which appear only once. The same sample was also studied in work on T cells of mothers and their children.

Sequencing used blood. The receptor source for this set is a woman aged 40 to 50 in good health.

In regard to this clonotype: Compared with germline, one end of the junction differs, possibly owing to a read error. This chain uses TRBV7-2 with TRBJ2-6; TRBD1 might be the D (5 bases). The germline V gene has CDR1 SGHTA and CDR2 FQGNSA. The CDR3 has 15 residues. The CDR3 DNA sequence: TGTGCCAGCAGCTTAGTTAGCTCTGGGGCCAACGTCCGGACTTTC. Its protein product is CASSLVSSGANVRTF. Full variable domain (outside the CDR3, taken from reference TRBV7-2 and TRBJ2-6): GAGVSQSPSNKVTEKGKDVELRCDPISGHTALYWYRQSLGQGLEFLIYFQGNSAPDKSGLPSDRFSAERTGGSVSTLTIQRTQQEDSAVYLCASSLVSSGANVRTFGAGSRLTVL.

The chain couples TRBV7-2 to TRBJ2-5; D is perhaps TRBD1 (6 bases). The tail of the sequence fits TRBJ2-7 better, so the J call may be wrong. Looked up from germline, CDR1 is SGHTA and CDR2 is FQGNSA. The CDR3 runs to 15 residues. The CDR3 sequence: CASSPDRTAPYEQYF. For the CDR3, the DNA is TGTGCCAGCAGCCCAGATCGGACAGCTCCCTACGAGCAGTACTTC.

The chain carries TRBV9 and TRBJ1-3; weak D call: TRBD1 (5 bases). Germline V gene lookup returns CDR1 SGDLS and CDR2 YYNGEE. The CDR3 is made up of 15 amino acids. V was cut by 3 bases and J by 0 bases, with 10 bases left in between. The CDR3 is CASSGQTFSGNTIYF. The CDR3 region has the DNA TGTGCCAGCAGCGGACAGACCTTCTCTGGAAACACCATATATTTT.

The V call is TRBV15, the J call TRBJ1-4; tentative D call: TRBD1 (5 bases). Germline loops: CDR1 LNHNV, CDR2 YYDKDF (reference sequence). The CDR3 runs to 17 residues. Trimming cost V 1 base and J 4 bases, with 16 bases left between them. The CDR3 bases are TGTGCCACCAGCAGAGGGGGCGGCGTTTTTTATAATGAAAAACTGTTTTTT. This encodes CATSRGGGVFYNEKLFF.

This chain links TRBV20-1 with TRBJ2-5, with TRBD2 matching 10 bases. CDR1 and CDR2 from the germline V gene are DFQATT and SNEGSKA (reference sequence). J was trimmed by 5 bases and V by 3 bases; bases with no gene match: 6. CDR3 length: 14 residues. The chain's CDR3 is CSASLTSGVETQYF. CDR3 DNA: TGCAGTGCTAGCTTAACTAGCGGGGTGGAGACCCAGTACTTC.

This clonotype was found many times. The rearrangement joins TRBV27 to TRBJ2-7, with 12 nucleotides matching TRBD2. CDR1 is MNHEY and CDR2 is SMNVEV in the germline V gene (reference sequence). J was trimmed by 6 bases and V by 3 bases; bases with no gene match: 6. This CDR3 is built from 15 residues. The CDR3 here is CASSFGTSGLGEQYF. The CDR3 DNA sequence: TGTGCCAGCAGTTTCGGGACTAGCGGGCTAGGCGAGCAGTACTTC.

This clonotype was detected only a few times. The V call is TRBV7-9, the J call TRBJ1-5, with TRBD1 matching over 9 bases. Germline CDR1 SEHNR, CDR2 FQNEAQ (reference sequence). The CDR3 is made up of 15 amino acids. V dropped 4 bases and J dropped 7; count of bases not matched to a gene: 8. The chain's CDR3 is CASSSTTGGRQPQHF. The CDR3 DNA reads TGTGCCAGCAGCTCAACTACAGGGGGCAGACAGCCCCAGCATTTT.

This clonotype occurred once. The chain has TRBV2 and TRBJ2-3, with 10 bases matching TRBD1. The CDR3 loop spans 20 amino acids. V lost 6 bases to trimming and J lost 1 base; unmatched junction nucleotides: 19. Germline-derived CDR1 and CDR2 are SNHLY and FYNNEI. The CDR3 region is CASSTNRSDRGLRGTDTQYF. The CDR3 DNA sequence: TGTGCCAGCAGCACTAATCGGTCAGACAGGGGGCTTCGGGGCACAGATACGCAGTATTTT.

This clonotype was observed at least ten times. This sequence joins TRBV6-6 and TRBJ2-3; TRBD1 or TRBD2 may be the D gene (5 bases each). Germline assignment: CDR1 MNHNY and CDR2 SVGAGI (reference sequence). Trimming left V 6 bases short and J 5 bases short, with 12 bases between. The CDR3 is 13 residues long. The CDR3 nucleotides read TGTGCCAGCAGATCGTCAGGGAGAGATACGCAGTATTTT. It specifies CASRSSGRDTQYF.

This clonotype has more than one count but fewer than ten. The V and J genes are TRBV3-1 and TRBJ2-4; a possible D gene is TRBD2 (5 bases). Trimming took 4 bases from V and 7 from J, leaving 17 bases between them. The length of the CDR3 is 15 residues. Germline values: CDR1 LGHDT, CDR2 YNNKEL (reference sequence). CDR3 in amino acids: CASSPLDDEGNIQYF. The CDR3 DNA sequence: TGTGCCAGCAGCCCTTTGGACGATGAGGGTAACATTCAGTACTTC.

In DNA, the CDR3 is TGCAGTGCTGGGACAGGGGGAAATAGCAATCAGCCCCAGCATTTT. It encodes CSAGTGGNSNQPQHF. V is TRBV20-1 and J is TRBJ1-5, with 11 bases aligning to TRBD1. CDR1 DFQATT and CDR2 SNEGSKA come from the germline V gene (reference sequence). The V gene end was trimmed by 5 bases and the J gene end by 0 bases; junction bases not matched to a gene: 3. The CDR3 is 15 residues long.